This TCR beta chain was sequenced during a study of CD8 T cells in Susac syndrome. The multiple sclerosis control group consisted of treatment-naive patients whose relapsing-remitting disease, which was either stable or active, fulfilled revised McDonald criteria. The authors reverse transcribed about 0.5 to 1 ug RNA with random hexamers. The CDR3 of TCR beta was amplified by immunoSEQ multiplex PCR across 54 Vbeta and 13 Jbeta. TCRdb reprocessed the immunoSEQ multiplex PCR reads via MiXCR and lists one record per CDR3 protein. Here the sample spans 400,000 or so distinct CDR3 sequences, 75% to 90% being singletons. Trimming at V came to 5 bases and at J to 4 bases, leaving 6 bases not matched to a gene. The CDR3 contains 14 residues. In germline, CDR1 is MDHEN, CDR2 SYDVKM.

Input material: CD8+ T cells from PBMCs. The clonotype originates from a human donor with multiple sclerosis. This chain connects TRBV28 to TRBJ2-7, with 9 bases aligning to TRBD1. The CDR3 reads CASSMGQGIYEQYF. The CDR3 bases are TGTGCCAGCAGTATGGGACAGGGAATATACGAGCAGTACTTC.